Each of the 11 T cell receptor beta chains below was sequenced from the same sample in a study of blood T cell repertoires in COVID-19. This table comes from immunoSEQ multiplex PCR, and its TCRdb copy is limited to in-frame clones, with some not included. The profile shows some 93,000 clones, 75% to 85% of them singletons. Sequencing was carried out using peripheral blood. These receptors all stem from a human donor in a cohort sampled during active COVID-19.

The V call is TRBV27, the J call TRBJ2-5; 9 bases map to TRBD1. The trim removed 5 bases at V and 4 bases at J, leaving 11 bases unmatched. Germline CDR1 MNHEY, CDR2 SMNVEV (reference sequence). The CDR3 has 16 residues. The CDR3 DNA is TGTGCCAGCAGTCCCCGGGACAGGGTGGGAATAGAGACCCAGTACTTC. This gives the protein CASSPRDRVGIETQYF.

J is TRBJ2-1 and V is TRBV7-2, with TRBD2 identical over 9 bases. Germline CDR1 and CDR2: SGHTA and FQGNSA. Germline trimming cut 0 bases from V and 7 bases from J; bases unmatched to any gene: 4. This CDR3 has 15 amino acids. CDR3 bases: TGTGCCAGCAGCTTAGCTATCCTAGCGGGAAATGAGCAGTTCTTC. Protein sequence: CASSLAILAGNEQFF.

The rearrangement links TRBV7-2 to TRBJ1-1; D remains ambiguous. Per the germline V gene, CDR1 is SGHTA and CDR2 is FQGNSA. The ends were cut back, 7 bases at V and 1 base at J, with 10 bases in the middle. This CDR3 spans 13 amino acids. The CDR3 is CASMEQPNTEAFF. The CDR3 DNA reads TGTGCCAGCATGGAACAGCCGAACACTGAAGCTTTCTTT.

The chain joins TRBV7-2 to TRBJ2-1; 14 bases map to TRBD2. CDR1 is SGHTA, CDR2 FQGNSA, per germline. This CDR3 region has 17 residues. J was trimmed by 4 bases and V by 5 bases; bases with no gene match: 7. CDR3 region: CASSETSGRARYNEQFF. CDR3 coding DNA: TGTGCCAGCAGCGAGACTAGCGGGAGGGCCCGGTACAATGAGCAGTTCTTC.

This chain joins TRBV24-1 and TRBJ1-2, with a tentative D call TRBD1 (6 bases). The V and J ends lost 7 bases and 4 bases respectively, with 12 bases between them. Germline V gene sequence: CDR1 KGHDR, CDR2 SFDVKD. The CDR3 sequence is 13 residues long. Here the CDR3 reads CATSSGHSYGYTF. The CDR3 nucleotides are TGTGCCACCAGCTCGGGACACAGCTATGGCTACACCTTC.

The CDR3 reads CASSFDGNQPQHF. CDR3 bases: TGTGCCAGCAGTTTCGACGGGAATCAGCCCCAGCATTTT. The chain combines TRBV7-9 with TRBJ1-5; D unresolved. The CDR3 sequence is 13 residues long. Germline V gene data show CDR1 as SEHNR and CDR2 as FQNEAQ (reference sequence). Trimming took off 6 bases at V and 4 bases at J, with 10 bases between the two ends. The entire variable domain, with the rest obtained from reference TRBV7-9 and TRBJ1-5, is as follows: DTGVSQNPRHKITKRGQNVTFRCDPISEHNRLYWYRQTLGQGPEFLTYFQNEAQLEKSRLLSDRFSAERPKGSFSTLEIQRTEQGDSAMYLCASSFDGNQPQHFGDGTRLSIL.

V gene TRBV4-1 combines with J gene TRBJ2-7; 8 positions agree with TRBD1. The V segment lost 3 bases and the J segment 6 bases; nucleotides outside the gene matches: 10. This CDR3 is 15 amino acids long. CDR1 is MGHRA, CDR2 YSYEKL, per germline. The CDR3 nucleotides read TGCGCCAGCAGCCAGGGCCCCGGGACAGGCCGCGAGCAGTACTTC. Amino acid sequence: CASSQGPGTGREQYF.

The rearrangement links TRBV6-5 to TRBJ2-2; TRBD2 is a possible D gene (6 bases). CDR3 size: 15 residues. Germline CDR1 is MNHEY and CDR2 is SVGAGI. Trimming cost V 6 bases and J 4 bases, with 15 bases left between them. The CDR3 loop is CASRDPGLSTGELFF. Here the CDR3 DNA reads TGTGCCAGCAGAGACCCGGGACTTAGCACCGGGGAGCTGTTTTTT.

This clone was seen just once. CDR3 protein: CASSRGRGLGPTDTQYF. The CDR3 DNA sequence: TGTGCCAGCAGCCGTGGCCGGGGACTAGGGCCCACAGATACGCAGTATTTT. V usage is TRBV7-9 and J usage is TRBJ2-3; 8 bases align to TRBD2. The germline CDR1 and CDR2 sequences are SEHNR and FQNEAQ (reference sequence). J gave up 2 bases and V 5 bases, and 12 bases lay outside the gene matches. The CDR3 loop spans 17 amino acids.

The chain has TRBV5-6 and TRBJ2-6; 9 bases map to TRBD1. V shed 3 bases and J 1 base; nucleotides not matched to a gene: 11. Germline-derived CDR1 and CDR2 are SGHDT and YYEEEE. The CDR3 runs to 19 residues. CDR3: CASSSPFGDRASGANVLTF. The CDR3 DNA follows: TGTGCCAGCAGCTCCCCATTTGGGGACAGGGCTTCTGGGGCCAACGTCCTGACTTTC.

The J gene is TRBJ1-6, the V gene TRBV27; the D gene is possibly TRBD1 (5 bases). Germline V gene lookup returns CDR1 MNHEY and CDR2 SMNVEV (reference sequence). CDR3 length equals 14 residues. The V end was cut by 8 bases, the J end by 4 bases, with 12 bases between. CDR3 bases: TGTGCCAGCTCCTGGGGGGTTTATAATTCACCCCTCCACTTT. Translating it yields CASSWGVYNSPLHF.